This T cell receptor beta chain was sequenced for a study of human T cells and chemical hapten exposure. Findings and caveats of the study: Patch test score rose with PT1 expanded TCRs, significant at 8, 16, 32, not 4.

Time point denoted: pre-sensitization, week 0. Treatment given: therapeutic diphenylcyclopropenone sensitization with weekly scalp DPC. Worth noting for this clonotype: The antigen is undetermined.

It was the library that attached unique molecular identifiers to individual cDNA molecules. TCRdb re-called the RACE reads through MiXCR, storing one row per CDR3 protein. The sample comprises nearly 110,000 distinct CDR3 sequences, approximately 12% of which are singletons, and roughly 1.5% rests with the top ten. Source: whole blood, taken in connection with sensitization to the hapten diphenylcyclopropenone (DPC). This TCR derives from a woman aged 45 to 65 with alopecia areata. Some clones in this sample may be carry-over from other donors' samples.

CDR3 amino acids: CSGGFLSSYNEQFF. The CDR3 DNA reads TGCAGCGGGGGGTTCCTGAGCTCCTACAATGAGCAGTTCTTC. This rearrangement joins TRBV29-1 to TRBJ2-1; TRBD1 or TRBD2 may be the D gene (5 bases each). Germline CDR1 is SQVTM and CDR2 is ANQGSEA. This CDR3 region has 14 residues. V lost 7 bases to trimming and J lost 0 bases, with 13 bases between them.